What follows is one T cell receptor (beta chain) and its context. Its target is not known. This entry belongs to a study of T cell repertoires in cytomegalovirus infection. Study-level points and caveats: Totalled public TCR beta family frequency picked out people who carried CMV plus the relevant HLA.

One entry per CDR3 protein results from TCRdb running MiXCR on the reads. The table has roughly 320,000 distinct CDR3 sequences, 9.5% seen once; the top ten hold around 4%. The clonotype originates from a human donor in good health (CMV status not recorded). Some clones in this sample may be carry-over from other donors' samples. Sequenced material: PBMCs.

CDR3 region: CAWSGSSGSIFRINEQFF. CDR3 sequence (DNA): TGTGCCTGGAGCGGTAGTAGCGGGAGTATCTTTCGGATTAATGAGCAGTTCTTC. The J gene is TRBJ2-1, the V gene TRBV30, with TRBD2 matching 9 bases. The V gene's germline CDR1 is GTSNPN and CDR2 SVGIG (reference sequence). The CDR3 has 18 residues. J lost 7 bases, V lost 3 bases, and 19 bases had no gene match.